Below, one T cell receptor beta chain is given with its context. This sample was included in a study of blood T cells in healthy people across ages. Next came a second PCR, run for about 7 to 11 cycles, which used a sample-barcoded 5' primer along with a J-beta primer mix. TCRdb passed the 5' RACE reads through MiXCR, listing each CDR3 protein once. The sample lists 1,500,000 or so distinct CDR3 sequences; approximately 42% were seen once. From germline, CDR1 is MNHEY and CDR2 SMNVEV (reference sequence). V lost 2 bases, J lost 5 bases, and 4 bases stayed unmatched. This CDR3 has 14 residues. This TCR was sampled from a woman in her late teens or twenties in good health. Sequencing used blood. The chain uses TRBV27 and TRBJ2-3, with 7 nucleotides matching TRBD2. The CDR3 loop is CASSLVSSGDTQYF. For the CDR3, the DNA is TGTGCCAGCAGTTTAGTCTCTAGCGGAGATACGCAGTATTTT.